This T cell receptor (beta chain) is from a study of T-cell memory formation after mild COVID-19. Whole-study context: There were largely donor-specific TCR clusters.

V lost 1 base and J 7 bases, leaving 13 bases between the germline ends. This CDR3 is built from 14 residues. The germline V gene has CDR1 SEHNR and CDR2 FQNEAQ (reference sequence). cDNA libraries for TCR alpha and TCR beta, carrying sample barcodes and UMIs, came from 5'RACE with constant-segment primers. MiXCR, run by TCRdb on the 5' RACE reads, gives a single entry per CDR3 protein. The repertoire includes more than 85,000 distinct CDR3 sequences, 11% of them detected once, and about two fifths sits in the top ten. Broader study findings: The study found contracting CD4+ clones mainly in CM and EM and contracting CD8+ clones in EMRA. Clones from the second wave (peaking day 37) had unconfirmed SARS-CoV-2 specificity.

This clonotype was recorded many times. Its antigen is as yet unknown. The gene calls are TRBV7-9 and TRBJ1-2; D may be TRBD1 (6 bases). The TCR was taken from a man between 18 and 29 years old who had mild COVID-19 (a few samples of this study predate the infection). Cell type and time point are not known. Source material: PBMCs or a T cell subset sorted from them (not recorded which). The chain's CDR3 is CASSLDRVRSGYTF. The CDR3 DNA follows: TGTGCCAGCAGCTTAGACAGGGTTCGGAGTGGCTACACCTTC.